This T cell receptor beta chain was sequenced in a study of identical twins. Study-wide results and limits: Invariant T cells like MAIT and iNKT could partly confound the zero-insertion analyses. Monozygotic twins shared more out-of-frame TCR alpha than recombination models predicted. Interpretation of the results relied on cross-sectional statistical analysis and not on following the same donors. Excess sharing between twins was weaker in beta out-of-frame sequences.

This CDR3 is 13 amino acids long. The germline CDR1 and CDR2 sequences are LGHNA and YNFKEQ. V lost 0 bases and J lost 4, with 6 bases in between. This clonotype was seen a handful of times. Its antigen is not identified. TCRdb re-called the 5' RACE reads with MiXCR, one entry per CDR3 protein. The data show roughly 690,000 distinct CDR3 sequences, with around 6% seen just once and around 1.7% held by the top ten. This sequence joins TRBV4-2 and TRBJ1-1; no firm D call. Sample: naive T cells sorted from blood. This receptor was taken from a young man in good health. DNA for the CDR3: TGTGCCAGCAGCCAAGATAAGGGCACTGAAGCTTTCTTT. Translation: CASSQDKGTEAFF.